This TCR beta chain was found in a study of CD8 T cells in Susac syndrome. The CDR3 length is 13 residues. Trimming removed 6 bases at V and 4 bases at J, with 15 bases between. The V gene's germline CDR1 is DFQATT and CDR2 SNEGSKA (reference sequence). TCR beta sequences were obtained from blood CD8+ and CD4+ T cells. An amount of RNA that ranged from roughly 0.45 to 1 ug was reverse transcribed with random hexamers. Via MiXCR, TCRdb re-called the immunoSEQ multiplex PCR reads, giving one row per CDR3 protein. This table has roughly 150,000 distinct CDR3 sequences, roughly 94% appearing once. Sequenced input: CD4+ T cells from PBMCs. The chain joins TRBV20-1 to TRBJ1-2; no clear D. The TCR originated in a human donor with multiple sclerosis. CDR3 in amino acids: CSADGGEGYGYTF. CDR3 sequence (DNA): TGCAGTGCCGACGGCGGGGAGGGCTATGGCTACACCTTC.